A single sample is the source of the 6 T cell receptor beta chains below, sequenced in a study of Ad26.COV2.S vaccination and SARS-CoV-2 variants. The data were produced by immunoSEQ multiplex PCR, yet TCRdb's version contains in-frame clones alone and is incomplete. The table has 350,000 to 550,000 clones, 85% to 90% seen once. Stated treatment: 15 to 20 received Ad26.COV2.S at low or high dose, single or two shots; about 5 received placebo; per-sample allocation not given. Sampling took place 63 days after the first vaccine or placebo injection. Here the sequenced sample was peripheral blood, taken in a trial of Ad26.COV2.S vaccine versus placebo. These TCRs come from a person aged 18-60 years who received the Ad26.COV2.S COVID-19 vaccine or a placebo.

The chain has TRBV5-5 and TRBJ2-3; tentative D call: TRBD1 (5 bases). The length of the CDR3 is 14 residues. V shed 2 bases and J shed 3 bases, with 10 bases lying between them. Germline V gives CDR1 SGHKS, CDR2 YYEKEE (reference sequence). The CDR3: CASSLQAATDTQYF. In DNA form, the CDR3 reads TGTGCCAGCAGCTTACAGGCAGCAACAGATACGCAGTATTTT.

The CDR3 spells CASSQDPGPSTYGYTF. In DNA form, the CDR3 reads TGCGCCAGCAGCCAAGATCCCGGGCCGAGTACCTATGGCTACACCTTC. This chain joins TRBV4-3 and TRBJ1-2; D gene uncertain. CDR1 LGHNA and CDR2 YSLEER come from the germline V gene. V was cut by 0 bases and J by 4 bases, with 15 bases left in between. CDR3 size: 16 residues.

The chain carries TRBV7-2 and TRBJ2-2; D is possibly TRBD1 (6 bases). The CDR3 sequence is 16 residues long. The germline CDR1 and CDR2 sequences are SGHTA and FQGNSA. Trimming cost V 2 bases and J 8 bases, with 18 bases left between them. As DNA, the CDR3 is TGTGCCAGCAGCTTAATTCAGTTCTGGGGGCCAGGGGAGCTGTTTTTT. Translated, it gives CASSLIQFWGPGELFF.

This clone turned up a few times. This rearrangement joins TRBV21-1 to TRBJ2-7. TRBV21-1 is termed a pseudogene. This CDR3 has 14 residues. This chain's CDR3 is CASSKATLSYEQYV. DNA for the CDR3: TGTGCCAGCAGCAAAGCGACGCTTTCCTACGAGCAGTACGTC.

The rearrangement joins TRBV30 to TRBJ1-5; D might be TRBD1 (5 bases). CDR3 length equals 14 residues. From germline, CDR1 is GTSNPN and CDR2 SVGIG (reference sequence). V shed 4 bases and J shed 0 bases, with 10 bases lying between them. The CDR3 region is CAWNRGNSNQPQHF. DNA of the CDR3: TGTGCCTGGAATAGGGGAAATAGCAATCAGCCCCAGCATTTT.

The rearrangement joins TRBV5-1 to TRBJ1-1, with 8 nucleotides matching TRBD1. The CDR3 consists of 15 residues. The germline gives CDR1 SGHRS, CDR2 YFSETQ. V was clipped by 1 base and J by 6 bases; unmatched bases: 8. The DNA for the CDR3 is TGCGCCAGCAGCTTGCAAACAGGGGGTTTCGCTGAAGCTTTCTTT. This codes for CASSLQTGGFAEAFF.